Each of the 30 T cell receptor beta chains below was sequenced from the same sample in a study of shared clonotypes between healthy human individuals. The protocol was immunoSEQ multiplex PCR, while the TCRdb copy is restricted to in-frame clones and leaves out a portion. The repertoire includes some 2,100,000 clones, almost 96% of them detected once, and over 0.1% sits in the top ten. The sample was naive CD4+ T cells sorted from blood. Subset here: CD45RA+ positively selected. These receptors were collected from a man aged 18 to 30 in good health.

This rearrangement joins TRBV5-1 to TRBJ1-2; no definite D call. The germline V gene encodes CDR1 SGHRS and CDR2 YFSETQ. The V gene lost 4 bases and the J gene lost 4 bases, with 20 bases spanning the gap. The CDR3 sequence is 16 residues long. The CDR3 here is CASSKDGGQRGYGYTF. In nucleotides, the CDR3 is TGCGCCAGCAGCAAGGACGGAGGGCAGCGGGGCTATGGCTACACCTTC.

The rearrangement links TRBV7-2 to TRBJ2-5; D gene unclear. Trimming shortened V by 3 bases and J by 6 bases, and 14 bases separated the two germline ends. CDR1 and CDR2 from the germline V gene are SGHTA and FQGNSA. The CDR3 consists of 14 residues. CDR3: CASSFSGSGQTQYF. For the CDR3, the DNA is TGTGCCAGCAGCTTCTCTGGGTCAGGACAGACCCAGTACTTC. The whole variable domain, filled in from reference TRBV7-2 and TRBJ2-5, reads GAGVSQSPSNKVTEKGKDVELRCDPISGHTALYWYRQSLGQGLEFLIYFQGNSAPDKSGLPSDRFSAERTGGSVSTLTIQRTQQEDSAVYLCASSFSGSGQTQYFGPGTRLLVL.

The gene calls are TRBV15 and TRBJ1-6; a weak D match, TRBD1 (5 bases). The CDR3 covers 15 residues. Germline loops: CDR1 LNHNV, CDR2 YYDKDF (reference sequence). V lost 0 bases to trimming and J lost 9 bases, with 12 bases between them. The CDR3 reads CATSRDFGGTSPLHF. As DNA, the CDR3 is TGTGCCACCAGCAGAGATTTTGGGGGGACTTCACCCCTCCACTTT.

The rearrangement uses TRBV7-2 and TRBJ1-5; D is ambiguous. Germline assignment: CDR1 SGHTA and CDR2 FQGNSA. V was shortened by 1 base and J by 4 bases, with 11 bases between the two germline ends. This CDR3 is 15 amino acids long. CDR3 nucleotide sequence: TGTGCCAGCAGCTTAGTAGGGTTGATGAATCAGCCCCAGCATTTT. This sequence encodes CASSLVGLMNQPQHF.

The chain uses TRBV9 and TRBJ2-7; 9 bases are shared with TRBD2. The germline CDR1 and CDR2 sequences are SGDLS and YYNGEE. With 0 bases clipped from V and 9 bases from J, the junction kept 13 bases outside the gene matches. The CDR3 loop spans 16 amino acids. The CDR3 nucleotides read TGTGCCAGCAGCGTAGACCCCGTGGTAGCGGGGGAAGGGCAGTACTTC. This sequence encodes CASSVDPVVAGEGQYF.

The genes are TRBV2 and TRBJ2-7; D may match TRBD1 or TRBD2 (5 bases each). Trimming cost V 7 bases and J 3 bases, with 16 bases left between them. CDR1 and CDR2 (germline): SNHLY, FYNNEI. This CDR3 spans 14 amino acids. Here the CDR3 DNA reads TGTGCCAGCACCCCGGGACGGGCGAACTACGAGCAGTACTTC. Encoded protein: CASTPGRANYEQYF.

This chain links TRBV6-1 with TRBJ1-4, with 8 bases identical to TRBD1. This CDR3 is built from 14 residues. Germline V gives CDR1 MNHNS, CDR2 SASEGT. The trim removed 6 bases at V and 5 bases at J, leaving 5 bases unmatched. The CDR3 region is CASRSTGANEKLFF. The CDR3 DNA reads TGTGCCAGCAGATCGACAGGGGCGAATGAAAAACTGTTTTTT.

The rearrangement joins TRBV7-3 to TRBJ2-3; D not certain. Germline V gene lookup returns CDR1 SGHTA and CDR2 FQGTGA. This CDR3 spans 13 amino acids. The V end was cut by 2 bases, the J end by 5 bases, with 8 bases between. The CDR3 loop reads CASSLGPGDTQYF. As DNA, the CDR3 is TGTGCCAGCAGCTTAGGGCCGGGAGATACGCAGTATTTT.

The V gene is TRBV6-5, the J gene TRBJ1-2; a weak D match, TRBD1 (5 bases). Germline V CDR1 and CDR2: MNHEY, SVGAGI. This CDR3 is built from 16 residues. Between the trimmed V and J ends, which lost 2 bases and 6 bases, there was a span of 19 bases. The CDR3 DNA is TGTGCCAGCAGTTACCCCCCGGACAAGAGGCCCCATGGCTACACCTTC. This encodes CASSYPPDKRPHGYTF.

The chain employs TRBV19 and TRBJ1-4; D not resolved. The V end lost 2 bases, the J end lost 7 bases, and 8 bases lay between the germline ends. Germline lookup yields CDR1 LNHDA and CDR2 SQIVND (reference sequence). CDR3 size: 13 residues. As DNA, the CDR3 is TGTGCCAGTAGTATACGGGGTGGTGAAAAACTGTTTTTT. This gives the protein CASSIRGGEKLFF.

Here the CDR3 reads CAIRSAEGSNEKLFF. The CDR3 DNA reads as TGTGCCATCAGGTCCGCGGAGGGCTCTAATGAAAAACTGTTTTTT. This chain joins TRBV10-3 and TRBJ1-4; D remains ambiguous. V lost 6 bases to trimming and J lost 3 bases, with 14 bases between them. CDR1 ENHRY and CDR2 SYGVKD come from the germline V gene. The CDR3 is 15 residues long.

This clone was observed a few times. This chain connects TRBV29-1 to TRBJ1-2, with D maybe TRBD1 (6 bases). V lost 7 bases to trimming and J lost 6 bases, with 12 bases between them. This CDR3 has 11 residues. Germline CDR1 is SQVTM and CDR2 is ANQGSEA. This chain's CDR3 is CSGTQGDGYTF. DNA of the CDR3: TGCAGCGGAACACAGGGTGATGGCTACACCTTC.

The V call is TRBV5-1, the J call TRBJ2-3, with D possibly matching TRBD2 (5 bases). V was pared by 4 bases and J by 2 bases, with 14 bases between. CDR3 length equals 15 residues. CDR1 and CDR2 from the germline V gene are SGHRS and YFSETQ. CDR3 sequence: CASSEQVGVTDTQYF. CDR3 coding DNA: TGCGCCAGCAGCGAGCAGGTGGGAGTCACAGATACGCAGTATTTT. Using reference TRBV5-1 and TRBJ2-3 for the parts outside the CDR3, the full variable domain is KAGVTQTPRYLIKTRGQQVTLSCSPISGHRSVSWYQQTPGQGLQFLFEYFSETQRNKGNFPGRFSGRQFSNSRSEMNVSTLELGDSALYLCASSEQVGVTDTQYFGPGTRLTVL.

The CDR3 spells CASSLTQTPRNSPLHF. CDR3 DNA sequence: TGTGCCAGCAGTTTAACGCAGACACCTAGGAATTCACCCCTCCACTTT. The V and J genes are TRBV27 and TRBJ1-6, with D hard to call. Germline lookup yields CDR1 MNHEY and CDR2 SMNVEV (reference sequence). The V end was cut by 2 bases, the J end by 7 bases, with 15 bases between. The CDR3 is made up of 16 amino acids.

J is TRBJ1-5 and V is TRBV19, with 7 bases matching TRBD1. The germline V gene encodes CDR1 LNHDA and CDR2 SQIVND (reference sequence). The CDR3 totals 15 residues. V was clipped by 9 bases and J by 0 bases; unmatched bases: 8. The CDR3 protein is CASRDRHHSNQPQHF. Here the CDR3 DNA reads TGTGCCAGCCGGGACAGACATCATAGCAATCAGCCCCAGCATTTT. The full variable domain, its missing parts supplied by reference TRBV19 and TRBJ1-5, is DGGITQSPKYLFRKEGQNVTLSCEQNLNHDAMYWYRQDPGQGLRLIYYSQIVNDFQKGDIAEGYSVSREKKESFPLTVTSAQKNPTAFYLCASRDRHHSNQPQHFGDGTRLSIL.

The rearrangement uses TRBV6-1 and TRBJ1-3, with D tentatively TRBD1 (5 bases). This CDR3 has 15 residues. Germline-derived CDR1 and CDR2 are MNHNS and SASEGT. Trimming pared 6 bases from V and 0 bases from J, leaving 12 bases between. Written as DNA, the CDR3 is TGTGCCAGCAGCTCCCCGGACATCTCTGGAAACACCATATATTTT. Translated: CASSSPDISGNTIYF.

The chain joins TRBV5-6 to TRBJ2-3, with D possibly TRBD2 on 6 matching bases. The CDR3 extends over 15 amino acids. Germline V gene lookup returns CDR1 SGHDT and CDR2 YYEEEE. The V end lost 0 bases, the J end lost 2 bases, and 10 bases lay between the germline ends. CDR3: CASSLDRGTTDTQYF. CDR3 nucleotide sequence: TGTGCCAGCAGCTTGGATCGGGGGACCACAGATACGCAGTATTTT.

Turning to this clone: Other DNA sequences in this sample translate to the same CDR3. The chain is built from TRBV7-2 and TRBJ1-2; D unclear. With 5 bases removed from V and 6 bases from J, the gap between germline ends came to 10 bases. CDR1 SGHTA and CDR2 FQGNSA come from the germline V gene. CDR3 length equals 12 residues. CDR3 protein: CASSLGWDGYTF. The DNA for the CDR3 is TGTGCCAGCAGCCTCGGCTGGGATGGCTACACCTTC. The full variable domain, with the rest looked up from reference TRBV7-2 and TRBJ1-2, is GAGVSQSPSNKVTEKGKDVELRCDPISGHTALYWYRQSLGQGLEFLIYFQGNSAPDKSGLPSDRFSAERTGGSVSTLTIQRTQQEDSAVYLCASSLGWDGYTFGSGTRLTVV.

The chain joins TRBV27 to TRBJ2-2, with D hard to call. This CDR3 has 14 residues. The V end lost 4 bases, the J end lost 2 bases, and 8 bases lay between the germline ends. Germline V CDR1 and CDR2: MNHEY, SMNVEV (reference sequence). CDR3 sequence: CASSSIRNTGELFF. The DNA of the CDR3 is TGTGCCAGCAGTTCTATCCGTAACACCGGGGAGCTGTTTTTT.

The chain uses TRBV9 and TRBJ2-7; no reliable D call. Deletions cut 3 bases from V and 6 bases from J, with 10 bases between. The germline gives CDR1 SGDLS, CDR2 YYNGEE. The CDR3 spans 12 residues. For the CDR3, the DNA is TGTGCCAGCAGCGAGCCCCGAACCGAGCAGTACTTC. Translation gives CASSEPRTEQYF.

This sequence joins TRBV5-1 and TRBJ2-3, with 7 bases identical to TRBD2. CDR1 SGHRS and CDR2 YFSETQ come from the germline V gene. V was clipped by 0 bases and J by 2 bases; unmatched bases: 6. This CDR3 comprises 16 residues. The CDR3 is CASSLASGAITDTQYF. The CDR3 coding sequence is TGCGCCAGCAGCTTGGCGAGCGGGGCGATCACAGATACGCAGTATTTT.

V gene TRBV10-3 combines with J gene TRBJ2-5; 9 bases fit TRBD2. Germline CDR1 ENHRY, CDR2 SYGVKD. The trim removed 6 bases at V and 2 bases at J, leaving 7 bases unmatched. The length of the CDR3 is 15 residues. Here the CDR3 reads CAIRASGILQETQYF. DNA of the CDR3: TGTGCCATCAGGGCTAGCGGGATACTTCAAGAGACCCAGTACTTC.

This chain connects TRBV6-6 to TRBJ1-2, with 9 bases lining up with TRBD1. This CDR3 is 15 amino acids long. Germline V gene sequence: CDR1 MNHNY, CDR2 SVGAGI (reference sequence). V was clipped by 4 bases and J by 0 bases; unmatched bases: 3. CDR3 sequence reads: CASSLRQGANYGYTF. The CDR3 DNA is TGTGCCAGCAGTTTAAGACAGGGGGCTAACTATGGCTACACCTTC.

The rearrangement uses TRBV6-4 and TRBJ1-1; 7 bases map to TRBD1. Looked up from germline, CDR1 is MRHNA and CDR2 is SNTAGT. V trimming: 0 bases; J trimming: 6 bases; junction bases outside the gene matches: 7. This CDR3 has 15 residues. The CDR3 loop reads CASSDSGQLPAEAFF. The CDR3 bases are TGTGCCAGCAGTGACTCGGGACAGCTCCCCGCTGAAGCTTTCTTT.

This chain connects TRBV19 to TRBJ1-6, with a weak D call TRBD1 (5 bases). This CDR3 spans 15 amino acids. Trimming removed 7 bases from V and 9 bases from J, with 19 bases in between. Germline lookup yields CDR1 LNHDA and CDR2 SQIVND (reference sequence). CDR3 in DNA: TGTGCCAGTACCAGCTCCAGACAGCTGATTTCACCCCTCCACTTT. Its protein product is CASTSSRQLISPLHF.

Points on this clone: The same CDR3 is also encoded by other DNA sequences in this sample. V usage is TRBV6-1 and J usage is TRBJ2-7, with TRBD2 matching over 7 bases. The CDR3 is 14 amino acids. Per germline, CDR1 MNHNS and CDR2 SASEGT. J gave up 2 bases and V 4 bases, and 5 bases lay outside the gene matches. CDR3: CASSGAGPPYEQYF. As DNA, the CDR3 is TGTGCCAGCAGTGGAGCGGGGCCGCCCTACGAGCAGTACTTC.

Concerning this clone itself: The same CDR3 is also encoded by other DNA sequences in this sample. The CDR3 loop is CASSPRQGNEKLFF. The CDR3 DNA is TGTGCCAGCAGCCCCCGACAGGGTAATGAAAAACTGTTTTTT. The rearrangement joins TRBV11-2 to TRBJ1-4, with 7 bases lining up with TRBD1. The germline CDR1 and CDR2 sequences are SGHAT and FQNNGV. There are 14 residues in the CDR3. With 5 bases clipped from V and 4 bases from J, the junction kept 4 bases outside the gene matches.

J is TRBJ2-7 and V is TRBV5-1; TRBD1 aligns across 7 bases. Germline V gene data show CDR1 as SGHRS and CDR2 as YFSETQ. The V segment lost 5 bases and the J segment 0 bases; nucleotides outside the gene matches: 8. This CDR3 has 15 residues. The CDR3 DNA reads TGCGCCAGCAGTTCCACAGGGGTGAGCTCCTACGAGCAGTACTTC. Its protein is CASSSTGVSSYEQYF. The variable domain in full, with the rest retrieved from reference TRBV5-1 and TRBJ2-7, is KAGVTQTPRYLIKTRGQQVTLSCSPISGHRSVSWYQQTPGQGLQFLFEYFSETQRNKGNFPGRFSGRQFSNSRSEMNVSTLELGDSALYLCASSSTGVSSYEQYFGPGTRLTVT.

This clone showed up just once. The CDR3: CASSTPGVYYEQYF. The DNA of the CDR3 is TGTGCCAGCAGTACACCAGGGGTTTACTACGAGCAGTACTTC. The chain carries TRBV28 and TRBJ2-7, with a weak D call TRBD1 (6 bases). Germline loops: CDR1 MDHEN, CDR2 SYDVKM. V lost 5 bases, J lost 3 bases, and 14 bases lay in between. The CDR3 is 14 amino acids. The whole variable domain, filled in from reference TRBV28 and TRBJ2-7, reads DVKVTQSSRYLVKRTGEKVFLECVQDMDHENMFWYRQDPGLGLRLIYFSYDVKMKEKGDIPEGYSVSREKKERFSLILESASTNQTSMYLCASSTPGVYYEQYFGPGTRLTVT.

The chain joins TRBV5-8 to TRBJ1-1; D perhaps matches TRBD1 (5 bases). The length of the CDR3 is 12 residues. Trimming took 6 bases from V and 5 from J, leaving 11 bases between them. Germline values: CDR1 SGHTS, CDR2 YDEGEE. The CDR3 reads CASTPGGTEAFF. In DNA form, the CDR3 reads TGTGCCAGCACCCCGGGGGGGACTGAAGCTTTCTTT.